These 13 T cell receptor beta chains came from one sample sequenced in a study of response to subunit inactivated influenza vaccine. TCRdb reprocessed the RT-PCR reads with MiXCR, giving one entry per CDR3 protein. The repertoire holds approximately 730,000 distinct CDR3 sequences, about 15% seen once, with around 6.5% in the top ten. Specimen: PBMCs from blood, collected roughly 2 weeks before vaccination. These receptors came from a man aged 50 to 59 who received an inactivated influenza vaccine.

This clonotype occurred a few times. The rearrangement joins TRBV7-2 to TRBJ2-5; D call uncertain. Trimming cost V 5 bases and J 1 base, with 11 bases left between them. The CDR3 length is 14 residues. Per germline, CDR1 SGHTA and CDR2 FQGNSA. In DNA form, the CDR3 reads TGTGCCAGCAGCCTCAGTCCCGCCCAAGAGACCCAGTACTTC. It specifies CASSLSPAQETQYF.

The chain couples TRBV19 to TRBJ1-2, with TRBD1 as a possible D gene (5 bases). Trimming took 6 bases from V and 5 from J, leaving 22 bases between them. The CDR3 runs 16 residues. Germline V lookup: CDR1 LNHDA, CDR2 SQIVND (reference sequence). The CDR3 is CASSRLAGPVGYGYTF. The CDR3 DNA is TGTGCCAGTAGCAGACTAGCGGGGCCGGTAGGGTATGGCTACACCTTC. The full variable domain, completed using reference TRBV19 and TRBJ1-2, is DGGITQSPKYLFRKEGQNVTLSCEQNLNHDAMYWYRQDPGQGLRLIYYSQIVNDFQKGDIAEGYSVSREKKESFPLTVTSAQKNPTAFYLCASSRLAGPVGYGYTFGSGTRLTVV.

This clonotype came up a few times. J is TRBJ2-5 and V is TRBV5-1, with 9 nucleotides matching TRBD1. The CDR3 extends over 15 amino acids. V shed 4 bases and J 5 bases; nucleotides not matched to a gene: 9. The germline gives CDR1 SGHRS, CDR2 YFSETQ. The CDR3 region is CASSLRTGERETQYF. The CDR3 DNA is TGCGCCAGCAGCCTACGGACAGGGGAGAGGGAGACCCAGTACTTC.

This clonotype came up a few times. CDR3: CASSQAGAYGYTF. Here the CDR3 DNA reads TGTGCCAGCAGCCAAGCAGGTGCCTATGGCTACACCTTC. The chain carries TRBV3-1 and TRBJ1-2, with D unresolved. The V and J ends lost 1 base and 4 bases respectively, with 7 bases between them. The germline gives CDR1 LGHDT, CDR2 YNNKEL (reference sequence). This CDR3 is built from 13 residues. Full variable domain (outside the CDR3, taken from reference TRBV3-1 and TRBJ1-2): DTAVSQTPKYLVTQMGNDKSIKCEQNLGHDTMYWYKQDSKKFLKIMFSYNNKELIINETVPNRFSPKSPDKAHLNLHINSLELGDSAVYFCASSQAGAYGYTFGSGTRLTVV.

The genes are TRBV20-1 and TRBJ2-4; D might be TRBD1 (5 bases). Trimming took off 5 bases at V and 0 bases at J, with 11 bases between the two ends. The CDR3 extends over 14 amino acids. Germline V CDR1 and CDR2: DFQATT, SNEGSKA (reference sequence). The CDR3 here is CSAPDRLAKNIQYF. The CDR3 nucleotides are TGCAGTGCTCCCGACAGACTAGCCAAAAACATTCAGTACTTC.

The gene calls are TRBV6-1 and TRBJ2-1; D uncertain. Germline CDR1 reads MNHNS; CDR2 reads SASEGT. V lost 6 bases and J lost 1, with 25 bases in between. This CDR3 is 19 amino acids long. CDR3 amino acids: CASREKDAVRLKSYNEQFF. DNA for the CDR3: TGTGCCAGCAGAGAGAAGGATGCCGTTAGGTTAAAATCCTACAATGAGCAGTTCTTC.

The chain carries TRBV7-2 and TRBJ1-4; D is possibly TRBD1 (6 bases). The CDR3 has 15 amino acids. Germline V gives CDR1 SGHTA, CDR2 FQGNSA. V lost 4 bases to trimming and J lost 8 bases, with 17 bases between them. The CDR3 reads CASSSPRGMSEKLFF. DNA for the CDR3: TGTGCCAGCAGCTCCCCCAGGGGTATGAGCGAAAAACTGTTTTTT.

The CDR3, as DNA: TGTGCCAGCAGCGATCCGAGGACGGGTGCCGGGGAGCTGTTTTTT. This translates into CASSDPRTGAGELFF. The V gene is TRBV7-8, the J gene TRBJ2-2; unclear D gene. Germline values: CDR1 SGHVS, CDR2 FQNEAQ. The length of the CDR3 is 15 residues. Trimming cost V 5 bases and J 6 bases, with 16 bases left between them.

Only a few counts were recorded for this clonotype. The chain carries TRBV6-5 and TRBJ2-5; D gene unclear. This CDR3 spans 14 amino acids. Germline CDR1 MNHEY, CDR2 SVGAGI. V was shortened by 2 bases and J by 5 bases, with 12 bases between the two germline ends. The CDR3 region has the DNA TGTGCCAGCAGTTACCAAGCTAGTCGGGAGACCCAGTACTTC. As protein: CASSYQASRETQYF.

This clonotype was seen a few times. This chain connects TRBV19 to TRBJ2-7; D is ambiguous. CDR1 is LNHDA, CDR2 SQIVND, per germline (reference sequence). The CDR3 length is 15 residues. Trimming cost V 2 bases and J 7 bases, with 18 bases left between them. CDR3 residues: CASSISSGRPTEQYF. In nucleotides, the CDR3 is TGTGCCAGTAGTATAAGTTCTGGACGACCTACGGAGCAGTACTTC.

This clonotype was seen once. The chain employs TRBV20-1 and TRBJ2-4; 12 bases match TRBD1. V lost 6 bases, J lost 8 bases, and 11 bases stayed unmatched. The germline gives CDR1 DFQATT, CDR2 SNEGSKA (reference sequence). The CDR3 totals 15 residues. Written as DNA, the CDR3 is TGCAGTGCGCCGAAACCGGGGACAGGGGGCGACATTCAGTACTTC. This sequence encodes CSAPKPGTGGDIQYF.

This clonotype appeared many times. The chain uses TRBV5-1 and TRBJ2-7, with D possibly matching TRBD2 (6 bases). Per germline, CDR1 SGHRS and CDR2 YFSETQ. The CDR3 consists of 14 residues. V was trimmed by 2 bases and J by 3 bases, leaving 12 bases between them. CDR3 nucleotides: TGCGCCAGCAGCTTTGGAGGGAGTGGCTACGAGCAGTACTTC. As protein: CASSFGGSGYEQYF.

This clonotype was counted only a few times. The gene calls are TRBV18 and TRBJ2-5; tentative D call: TRBD1 (6 bases). Germline-derived CDR1 and CDR2 are KGHSH and LQKENI. The V gene lost 3 bases and the J gene lost 5 bases, with 16 bases spanning the gap. This CDR3 is built from 15 residues. Written as DNA, the CDR3 is TGTGCCAGCTCACCTGGACAGATCCCAGGGGAGACCCAGTACTTC. Protein sequence: CASSPGQIPGETQYF.